Below, 7 T cell receptor beta chains from the same sample are listed, as sequenced in a study of OX40 agonist ivuxolimab in advanced cancers. Using immunoSEQ multiplex PCR, the repertoire was profiled, and TCRdb retains in-frame clones only, with some absent. The table lists about 81,000 clones, 93% of them singletons. Sequenced material: CD4+ or CD8+ T cells sorted from blood, taken in a trial of the OX40 agonist ivuxolimab. The receptors shown here come from an adult with an advanced solid tumor such as melanoma, head and neck, liver or kidney cancer.

In DNA form, the CDR3 reads TGTGCCAGCAGTTCCCACTCAGCGACAGTGAAAGAGACCCAGTACTTC. It specifies CASSSHSATVKETQYF. The V call is TRBV27, the J call TRBJ2-5; TRBD1 might be the D (5 bases). CDR1 and CDR2 (germline): MNHEY, SMNVEV (reference sequence). V was trimmed by 4 bases and J by 3 bases, leaving 18 bases between them. CDR3 length: 16 amino acids.

V usage is TRBV5-4 and J usage is TRBJ2-1; possibly TRBD2 for D (5 bases). Trimming stripped 0 bases from V and 5 bases from J, with 15 bases between. The V gene's germline CDR1 is SGHNT and CDR2 YYREEE (reference sequence). CDR3 length equals 16 residues. CDR3 protein: CASSLGRYFPNNEQFF. The CDR3 DNA is TGTGCCAGCAGCTTGGGGAGGTACTTCCCTAACAATGAGCAGTTCTTC.

The rearrangement links TRBV25-1 to TRBJ2-7, with a weak D call TRBD1 (6 bases). The CDR3 is 14 amino acids. V was trimmed by 1 base and J by 4 bases, leaving 11 bases between them. Germline CDR1 MGHDK, CDR2 SYGVNS. This CDR3 is CASSESGRGYEQYF. In DNA form, the CDR3 reads TGTGCCAGCAGTGAATCTGGCAGGGGATACGAGCAGTACTTC.

The chain uses TRBV18 and TRBJ2-3; TRBD2 agrees at 10 bases. J lost 4 bases, V lost 2 bases, and 9 bases had no gene match. The CDR3 contains 17 residues. Germline V CDR1 and CDR2: KGHSH, LQKENI. CDR3 amino acids: CASSPSPLAGEADTQYF. The CDR3 DNA sequence: TGTGCCAGCTCACCAAGCCCCCTAGCGGGAGAGGCAGATACGCAGTATTTT.

CDR3 DNA sequence: TGTGCCACCGCAGGCCTAACACTCCCTGAGACCCAGTACTTC. It specifies CATAGLTLPETQYF. This rearrangement joins TRBV15 to TRBJ2-5; no firm D call. Germline CDR1 LNHNV, CDR2 YYDKDF (reference sequence). Trimming shortened V by 8 bases and J by 5 bases, and 18 bases separated the two germline ends. The CDR3 runs to 14 residues.

The chain is built from TRBV9 and TRBJ1-5; 8 nucleotides match TRBD1. CDR3 size: 15 residues. Germline loops: CDR1 SGDLS, CDR2 YYNGEE. Trimming cost V 2 bases and J 4 bases; bases outside gene matches: 5. CDR3 nucleotide sequence: TGTGCCAGCAGCGTTGGGGGACAGGCAAATCAGCCCCAGCATTTT. This gives the protein CASSVGGQANQPQHF.

The genes are TRBV5-1 and TRBJ1-2; 7 nucleotides match TRBD1. In germline, CDR1 is SGHRS, CDR2 YFSETQ. V shed 4 bases and J 8 bases; nucleotides not matched to a gene: 5. This CDR3 spans 12 amino acids. The CDR3 here is CASSPTGDGYTF. The CDR3 DNA reads TGCGCCAGCAGCCCCACAGGGGACGGCTACACCTTC. The variable domain in full, with the rest retrieved from reference TRBV5-1 and TRBJ1-2, is KAGVTQTPRYLIKTRGQQVTLSCSPISGHRSVSWYQQTPGQGLQFLFEYFSETQRNKGNFPGRFSGRQFSNSRSEMNVSTLELGDSALYLCASSPTGDGYTFGSGTRLTVV.